A single sample gave rise to the 8 T cell receptor beta chains below, sequenced in a study of T cells in Graves' hyperthyroidism and ophthalmopathy. Amplification of TCR beta CDR3 regions was performed using RNA transcripts as template. The primer set for the first-round RT-PCR of the TCR CDR3 was HTBI. TCRdb itself ran the multiplex PCR reads through MiXCR, one entry per CDR3 protein. This sample has around 340,000 distinct CDR3 sequences; 14% occur once, and the top ten carry approximately 25%. Sample: blood. Source of these receptors: a woman aged 25 to 39 with Graves' hyperthyroidism.

This clonotype came up a few times. V and J are TRBV29-1 and TRBJ2-1; D remains ambiguous. Per germline, CDR1 SQVTM and CDR2 ANQGSEA. This CDR3 spans 13 amino acids. V was clipped by 6 bases and J by 4 bases, with 13 bases between them. For the CDR3, the DNA is TGCAGCGTAGGAACCCCGACTTACAATGAGCAGTTCTTC. This translates into CSVGTPTYNEQFF.

This clonotype has just a few counts. The chain links TRBV6-1 to TRBJ2-7, with 8 bases matching TRBD2. The V gene end was trimmed by 6 bases and the J gene end by 1 base; junction bases not matched to a gene: 11. This CDR3 spans 16 amino acids. Germline lookup yields CDR1 MNHNS and CDR2 SASEGT. CDR3 in DNA: TGTGCCAGCAGCGAAAACAGCGGGAGATGGTCCTACGAGCAGTACTTC. This translates into CASSENSGRWSYEQYF.

This clonotype was seen only a few times. This rearrangement joins TRBV29-1 to TRBJ2-1; the D call may be TRBD1 or TRBD2 (5 bases each). V was trimmed by 6 bases and J by 0 bases, leaving 12 bases between them. Germline loops: CDR1 SQVTM, CDR2 ANQGSEA. This CDR3 is built from 14 residues. The CDR3 DNA sequence: TGCAGCGTGTCCGGGGCCCCCTCCTACAATGAGCAGTTCTTC. This sequence encodes CSVSGAPSYNEQFF.

The rearrangement joins TRBV5-4 to TRBJ2-1, with no clear D. Trimming cost V 4 bases and J 7 bases, with 21 bases left between them. The CDR3 is 16 amino acids. Germline V gene data show CDR1 as SGHNT and CDR2 as YYREEE (reference sequence). CDR3 sequence reads: CASSRPVAVSENEQFF. CDR3 in DNA: TGTGCCAGCAGCCGCCCGGTCGCAGTTTCGGAAAATGAGCAGTTCTTC.

This chain connects TRBV11-2 to TRBJ1-6; a weak D match, TRBD1 (5 bases). The CDR3 has 15 amino acids. V was clipped by 5 bases and J by 8 bases, with 16 bases between them. CDR1 SGHAT and CDR2 FQNNGV come from the germline V gene. CDR3 DNA: TGTGCCAGCAGCAGCCCCGGGACGCGGGATTCACCCCTCCACTTT. Protein product: CASSSPGTRDSPLHF.

This clonotype was recorded once. The V call is TRBV3-1, the J call TRBJ2-2, with 8 bases lining up with TRBD1. The J segment lost 5 bases and the V segment lost 5 bases, leaving 7 bases of the junction unmatched. Germline CDR1 reads LGHDT; CDR2 reads YNNKEL (reference sequence). The CDR3 is 15 residues long. Here the CDR3 reads CASSTRQGTTGELFF. The CDR3 nucleotides are TGTGCCAGCAGCACACGACAGGGGACGACCGGGGAGCTGTTTTTT.

The chain combines TRBV20-1 with TRBJ1-2; D perhaps matches TRBD1 (5 bases). The V end was cut by 8 bases, the J end by 4 bases, with 17 bases between. Germline values: CDR1 DFQATT, CDR2 SNEGSKA (reference sequence). This CDR3 has 13 residues. In nucleotides, the CDR3 is TGCAGTACGACAGATGCTCGGGGCTATGGCTACACCTTC. This sequence encodes CSTTDARGYGYTF.

In this sample, this clonotype turned up many times. The CDR3 sequence is CASTKDRGKAFF. As DNA, the CDR3 is TGTGCCAGCACAAAGGACAGGGGGAAGGCTTTCTTT. The V gene is TRBV28, the J gene TRBJ1-1, with TRBD1 matching 10 bases. Looked up from germline, CDR1 is MDHEN and CDR2 is SYDVKM. The V segment lost 7 bases and the J segment 11 bases; nucleotides outside the gene matches: 7. CDR3 length: 12 residues. The entire variable domain, with the rest obtained from reference TRBV28 and TRBJ1-1, is as follows: DVKVTQSSRYLVKRTGEKVFLECVQDMDHENMFWYRQDPGLGLRLIYFSYDVKMKEKGDIPEGYSVSREKKERFSLILESASTNQTSMYLCASTKDRGKAFFGQGTRLTVV.